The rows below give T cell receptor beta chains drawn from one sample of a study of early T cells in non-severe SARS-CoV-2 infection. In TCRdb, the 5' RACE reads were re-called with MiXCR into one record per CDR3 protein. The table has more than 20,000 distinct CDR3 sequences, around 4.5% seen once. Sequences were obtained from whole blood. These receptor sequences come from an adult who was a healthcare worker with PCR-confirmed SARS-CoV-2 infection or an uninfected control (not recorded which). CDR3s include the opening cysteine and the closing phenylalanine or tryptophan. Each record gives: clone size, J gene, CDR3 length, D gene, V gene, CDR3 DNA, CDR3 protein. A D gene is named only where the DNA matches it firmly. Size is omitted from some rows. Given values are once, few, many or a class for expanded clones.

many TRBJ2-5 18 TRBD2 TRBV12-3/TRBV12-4 TGTGCCAGCAGTTTTACGACCCCCTGGCTAGCGGCCCAAGAGACCCAGTACTTC CASSFTTPWLAAQETQYF
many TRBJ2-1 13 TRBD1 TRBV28 TGTGCCAGCAGGGGACAGGGAGCGGATGAGCAGTTCTTC CASRGQGADEQFF
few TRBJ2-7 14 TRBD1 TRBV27 TGTGCCAGCATGACCGGGACAGGGGGATACGAGCAGTACTTC CASMTGTGGYEQYF
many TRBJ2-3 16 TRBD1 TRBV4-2 TGTGCCAGCAGCCAAGATTATGGGACAGGGACAGATACGCAGTATTTT CASSQDYGTGTDTQYF
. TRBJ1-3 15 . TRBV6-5 TGTGCCAGCAGTCGGACGCCCAACTCTGGAAACACCATATATTTT CASSRTPNSGNTIYF
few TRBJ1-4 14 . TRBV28 TGTGCCAGCAGTCAAACTGATCCTCGGGGAAAACTGTTTTTT CASSQTDPRGKLFF
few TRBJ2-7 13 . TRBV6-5 TGTGCCAGCAGTTACTCGCACATACGCGAGCAGTACTTC CASSYSHIREQYF
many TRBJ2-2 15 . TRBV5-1 TGCGCCAGCAGCTTATGGGACCCGAACACCGGGGAGCTGTTTTTT CASSLWDPNTGELFF
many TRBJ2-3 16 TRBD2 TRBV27 TGTGCCAGCAGTTCCCGGACTAGCGGGAGAGTGGATACGCAGTATTTT CASSSRTSGRVDTQYF
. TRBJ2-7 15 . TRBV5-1 TGCGCCAGCAGCCAAACCGGGCCTCGAACCTACGAGCAGTACTTC CASSQTGPRTYEQYF
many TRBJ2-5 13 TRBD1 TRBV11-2 TGTGCCAGCACGGGACAGGACCAAGAGACCCAGTACTTC CASTGQDQETQYF
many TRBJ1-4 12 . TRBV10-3 TGTGCCATCAGCGGGACAAATGAAAAACTGTTTTTT CAISGTNEKLFF
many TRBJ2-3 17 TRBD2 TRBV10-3 TGTGCCATCAGGACTAGCGGGGATCTAAAAACCACAGATACGCAGTATTTT CAIRTSGDLKTTDTQYF
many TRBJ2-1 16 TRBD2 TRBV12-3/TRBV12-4 TGTGCCAGCAGCCTATCCGGGACTAGCGGGAGAGCTGAGCAGTTCTTC CASSLSGTSGRAEQFF
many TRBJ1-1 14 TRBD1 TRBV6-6 TGTGCCAGCAGTTTCGGACAGGTGAACACTGAAGCTTTCTTT CASSFGQVNTEAFF
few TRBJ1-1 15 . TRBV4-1 TGCGCCAGCAGCCTTCGCGCAACAGGGAACACTGAAGCTTTCTTT CASSLRATGNTEAFF
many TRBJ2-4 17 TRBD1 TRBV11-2 TGTGCCAGCAGCAATCAACCCCCGGGACAGGGTCTAAACATTCAGTACTTC CASSNQPPGQGLNIQYF
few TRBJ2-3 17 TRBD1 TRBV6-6 TGTGCCAGCAGTTACTCGATCGGGACAGGGATGACAGATACGCAGTATTTT CASSYSIGTGMTDTQYF
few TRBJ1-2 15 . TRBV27 TGTGCCAGCAGTGGCGAGGACAGTCCCAACTATGGCTACACCTTC CASSGEDSPNYGYTF
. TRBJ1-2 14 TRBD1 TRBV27 TGTGCCAGCAGTTCAGGACAGGGGGCTGACGGCTACACCTTC CASSSGQGADGYTF
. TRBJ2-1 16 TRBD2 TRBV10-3 TGTGCCATCAGTGACGGAGCGGGAGGAAGTGACAATGAGCAGTTCTTC CAISDGAGGSDNEQFF
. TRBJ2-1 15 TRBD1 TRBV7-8 TGTGCCAGCAGCACCGACAGGGTGTCCTACAATGAGCAGTTCTTC CASSTDRVSYNEQFF
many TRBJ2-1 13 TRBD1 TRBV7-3 TGTGCCAGCAGGTTGACAGGGAACGATGAGCAGTTCTTC CASRLTGNDEQFF
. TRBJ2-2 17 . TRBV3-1 TGTGCCAGCAGCCAAGGCCCCCAGCAGAAGAACACCGGGGAGCTGTTTTTT CASSQGPQQKNTGELFF
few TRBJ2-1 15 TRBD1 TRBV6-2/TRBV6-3 TGTGCCAGCAGTTACTGGGGACAGCTGAACAATGAGCAGTTCTTC CASSYWGQLNNEQFF
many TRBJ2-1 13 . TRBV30 TGTGCCTGGAGTCTAGTGTGGGGCAATGAGCAGTTCTTC CAWSLVWGNEQFF
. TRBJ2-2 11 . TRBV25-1 TGTGCCAGCAGTTGGACCGGGGAGCTGTTTTTT CASSWTGELFF
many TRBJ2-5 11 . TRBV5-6 TGTGCCAGCAGCTGGGGGGAGACCCAGTACTTC CASSWGETQYF
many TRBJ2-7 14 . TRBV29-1 TGCAGCGTTGCCCCCCTAAGGGAACCCTACGAGCAGTACTTC CSVAPLREPYEQYF
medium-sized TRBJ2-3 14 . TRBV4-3 TGCGCCAGCAGCCAAGGTGTGGGCACAGATACGCAGTATTTT CASSQGVGTDTQYF
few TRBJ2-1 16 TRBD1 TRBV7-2 TGTGCCAGCAGATCCAGGACAGGGACCTCCTACAATGAGCAGTTCTTC CASRSRTGTSYNEQFF
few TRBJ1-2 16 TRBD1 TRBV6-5 TGTGCCAGCAGTTACATCAGAACAGGGGGTAGCTATGGCTACACCTTC CASSYIRTGGSYGYTF
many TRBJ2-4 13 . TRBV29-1 TGCAGCGTTAAAGGGCGGACAGAAAACATTCAGTACTTC CSVKGRTENIQYF
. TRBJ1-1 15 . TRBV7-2 TGTGCCAGCAGCTTAAGAAGGGGCCGGAACACTGAAGCTTTCTTT CASSLRRGRNTEAFF
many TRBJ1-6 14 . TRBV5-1 TGCGCCAGCAGCACCGATGGGAATAATTCACCCCTCCACTTT CASSTDGNNSPLHF
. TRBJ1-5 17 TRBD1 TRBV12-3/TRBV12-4 TGTGCCAGCAGTTCCCCGGGACAGGGAACCGGCAATCAGCCCCAGCATTTT CASSSPGQGTGNQPQHF
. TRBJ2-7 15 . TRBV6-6 TGTGCCAGCAGTTACGCGGGGCAGGGTGACTACGAGCAGTACTTC CASSYAGQGDYEQYF
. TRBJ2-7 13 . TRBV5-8 TGTGCCAGCAACCGGGTCAGCGCCTACGAGCAGTACTTC CASNRVSAYEQYF
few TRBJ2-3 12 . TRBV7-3 TGTGCCAGCAGCCAAATTGCAGATACGCAGTATTTT CASSQIADTQYF
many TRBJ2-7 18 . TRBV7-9 TGTGCCAGCAGCTTAAGTTTTGTAATGGGCAGATCGGCCTACGAGCAGTACTTC CASSLSFVMGRSAYEQYF
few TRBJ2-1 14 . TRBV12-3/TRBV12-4 TGTGCCAGCAGCGCCAAGACCGACTACAATGAGCAGTTCTTC CASSAKTDYNEQFF
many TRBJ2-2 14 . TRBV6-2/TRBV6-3 TGTGCCAGCAGTTACCCCGTGGGCGTGGGGGAGCTGTTTTTT CASSYPVGVGELFF
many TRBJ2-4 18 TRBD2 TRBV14 TGTGCCAGCAGCCAAGGAGGGACTAGCGGGACCTACCCCCGCATTCAGTACTTC CASSQGGTSGTYPRIQYF
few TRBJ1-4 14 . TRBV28 TGTGCCAGCAGAGGCTGGGACGTGGGTGAAAAACTGTTTTTT CASRGWDVGEKLFF
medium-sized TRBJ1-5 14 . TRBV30 TGTGCCTGGAGTGGGACCGAGTTCAATCAGCCCCAGCATTTT CAWSGTEFNQPQHF
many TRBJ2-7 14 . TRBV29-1 TGCAGCGTTGAAGATCCCGGCAGGGCCTACGAGCAGTACTTC CSVEDPGRAYEQYF
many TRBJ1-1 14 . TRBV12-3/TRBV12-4 TGTGCCAGCAGACCTGGTGGGGGGAACACTGAAGCTTTCTTT CASRPGGGNTEAFF
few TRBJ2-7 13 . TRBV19 TGTGCCAGTAGTGTAGGATACTCCTACGAGCAGTACTTC CASSVGYSYEQYF
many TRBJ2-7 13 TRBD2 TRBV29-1 TGCAGCGCCCTTGGACTAGCGGGAGGCGAGCAGTACTTC CSALGLAGGEQYF
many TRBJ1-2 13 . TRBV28 TGTGCCAGCAATCCAGCCCTTGACTATGGCTACACCTTC CASNPALDYGYTF
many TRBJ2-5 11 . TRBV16 TGTGCCAGCAGCCATCTGAAGACCCAGTACTTC CASSHLKTQYF
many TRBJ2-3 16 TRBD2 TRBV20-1 TGCAGTGCTAGTCTGACTAGCGGGAAACCCACAGATACGCAGTATTTT CSASLTSGKPTDTQYF
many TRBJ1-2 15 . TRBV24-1 TGTGCCACCAGTGACCCAAATGACAGCCCTTATGGCTACACCTTC CATSDPNDSPYGYTF
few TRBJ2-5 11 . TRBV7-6 TGTGCCAGCAGCTTAACGGAGACCCAGTACTTC CASSLTETQYF
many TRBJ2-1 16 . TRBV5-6 TGTGCCAGCAGCCCCTCGGGGAGGTTTGACTACAATGAGCAGTTCTTC CASSPSGRFDYNEQFF